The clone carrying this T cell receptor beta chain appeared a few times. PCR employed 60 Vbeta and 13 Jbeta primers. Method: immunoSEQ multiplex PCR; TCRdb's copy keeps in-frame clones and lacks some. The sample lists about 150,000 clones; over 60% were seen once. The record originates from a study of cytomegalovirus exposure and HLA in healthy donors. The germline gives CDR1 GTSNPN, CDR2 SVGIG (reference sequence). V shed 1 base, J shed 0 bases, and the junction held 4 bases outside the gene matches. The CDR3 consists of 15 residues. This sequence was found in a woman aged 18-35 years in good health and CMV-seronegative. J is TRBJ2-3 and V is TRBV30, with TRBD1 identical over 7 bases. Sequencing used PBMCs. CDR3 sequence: CAWSAGQTSTDTQYF. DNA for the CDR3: TGTGCCTGGAGTGCGGGACAGACTAGCACAGATACGCAGTATTTT.